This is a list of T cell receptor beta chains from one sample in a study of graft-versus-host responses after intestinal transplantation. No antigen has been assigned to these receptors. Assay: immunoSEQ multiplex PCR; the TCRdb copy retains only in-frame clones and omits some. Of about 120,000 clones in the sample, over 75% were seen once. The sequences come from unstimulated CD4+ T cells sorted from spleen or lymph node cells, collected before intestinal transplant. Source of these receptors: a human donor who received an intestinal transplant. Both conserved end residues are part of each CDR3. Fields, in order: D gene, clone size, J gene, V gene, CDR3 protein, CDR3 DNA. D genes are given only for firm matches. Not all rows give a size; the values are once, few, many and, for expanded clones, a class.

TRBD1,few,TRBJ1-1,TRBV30,CAWSAQGGTEAFF,TGTGCCTGGAGTGCACAGGGGGGGACTGAAGCTTTCTTT
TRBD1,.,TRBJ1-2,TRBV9,CASSPDGDRGHGYTF,TGTGCCAGCAGCCCAGACGGGGACAGGGGTCATGGCTACACCTTC
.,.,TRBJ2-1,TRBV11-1,CASSSQGIRSYNEQFF,TGTGCCAGCAGCTCACAGGGAATCCGCTCCTACAATGAGCAGTTCTTC
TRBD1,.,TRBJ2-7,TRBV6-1,CASSDSLKQGADGYEQYF,TGTGCCAGCAGTGATTCACTCAAGCAGGGGGCGGATGGCTACGAGCAGTACTTC
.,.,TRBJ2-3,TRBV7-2,CASIPWGGLDTQYF,TGTGCCAGCATCCCTTGGGGGGGCTTGGATACGCAGTATTTT
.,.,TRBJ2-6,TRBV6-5,CASSYLLSGANVLTF,TGTGCCAGCAGTTACCTTCTCTCTGGGGCCAACGTCCTGACTTTC
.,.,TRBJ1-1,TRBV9,CASSYLPGDTEAFF,TGTGCCAGCAGCTATCTCCCGGGAGACACTGAAGCTTTCTTT
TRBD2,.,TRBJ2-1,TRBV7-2,CASSLGPSGEYNEQFF,TGTGCCAGCAGCTTAGGGCCTAGCGGGGAGTACAATGAGCAGTTCTTC
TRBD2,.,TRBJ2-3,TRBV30,CAWSVTSGRGDTQYF,TGTGCCTGGAGTGTAACTAGCGGGAGGGGAGATACGCAGTATTTT
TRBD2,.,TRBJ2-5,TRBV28,CASSSPGGPGVGETQYF,TGTGCCAGCAGTTCCCCGGGGGGGCCAGGGGTGGGAGAGACCCAGTACTTC
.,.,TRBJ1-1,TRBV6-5,CASSYSLGGTNTEAFF,TGTGCCAGCAGTTACTCGTTGGGGGGGACTAACACTGAAGCTTTCTTT
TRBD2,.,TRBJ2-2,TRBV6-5,CATHRDYTTGELFF,TGTGCCACCCACCGGGACTATACCACCGGGGAGCTGTTTTTT
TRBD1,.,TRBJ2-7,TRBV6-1,CASSYIRDRVTDF,TGTGCCAGCAGTTATATCCGGGACAGGGTTACGGACTTC
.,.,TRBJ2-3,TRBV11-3,CASSLDPTGDTQYF,TGTGCCAGCAGCTTAGACCCGACAGGAGATACGCAGTATTTT
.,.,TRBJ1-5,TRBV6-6,CASTAGTFYDQPQHF,TGTGCCAGCACGGCCGGGACATTTTACGATCAGCCCCAGCATTTT
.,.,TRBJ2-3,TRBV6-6,CASSLAESEGTDTQYF,TGTGCCAGCAGTTTAGCGGAAAGTGAGGGCACAGATACGCAGTATTTT
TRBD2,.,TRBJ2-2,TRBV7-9,CASQLIGTSGRENTGELFF,TGTGCCAGCCAACTCATCGGGACTAGCGGGAGAGAGAACACCGGGGAGCTGTTTTTT
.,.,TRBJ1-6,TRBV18,CASSLLRPELDSPLHF,TGTGCCAGCTCACTACTAAGACCCGAACTGGATTCACCCCTCCACTTT
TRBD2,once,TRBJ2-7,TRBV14,CASSPYHPGLAGGYEQYF,TGTGCCAGCAGCCCGTATCACCCCGGACTAGCGGGAGGGTACGAGCAGTACTTC
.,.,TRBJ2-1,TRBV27,CASGRRGSSYNEQFF,TGTGCCAGCGGAAGACGTGGGAGCTCCTACAATGAGCAGTTCTTC
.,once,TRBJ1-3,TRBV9,CASSVREGLIGNTIYF,TGTGCCAGCAGCGTGAGAGAGGGATTGATTGGAAACACCATATATTTT
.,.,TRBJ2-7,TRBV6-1,CASTFLLAGEQYF,TGTGCCAGCACATTTCTACTAGCTGGTGAGCAGTACTTC
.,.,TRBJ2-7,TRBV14,CASSQDRWGVEQYF,TGTGCCAGCAGCCAAGATCGCTGGGGCGTCGAGCAGTACTTC
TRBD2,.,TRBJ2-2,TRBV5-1,CASSWTTSGGTGELFF,TGCGCCAGCAGCTGGACGACTAGCGGCGGGACCGGGGAGCTGTTTTTT
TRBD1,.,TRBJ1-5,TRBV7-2,CASSLGDRQIQPQHF,TGTGCCAGCAGCTTAGGGGACAGGCAAATTCAGCCCCAGCATTTT
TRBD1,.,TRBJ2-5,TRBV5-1,CASSLADRGQETQYF,TGCGCCAGCAGCTTGGCCGACAGGGGGCAAGAGACCCAGTACTTC
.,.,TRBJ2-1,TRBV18,CASSPSRGVRNEQFF,TGTGCCAGCTCACCCAGCAGGGGAGTAAGGAATGAGCAGTTCTTC
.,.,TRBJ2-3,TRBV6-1,CASSPTGTTDTQYF,TGTGCCAGCAGCCCAACAGGGACCACAGATACGCAGTATTTT
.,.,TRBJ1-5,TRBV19,CASSSSGVSNQPQHF,TGTGCCAGTAGTTCATCGGGGGTTAGCAATCAGCCCCAGCATTTT
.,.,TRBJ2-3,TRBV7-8,CASSLYFWEGADTQYF,TGTGCCAGCAGCTTATATTTTTGGGAGGGGGCAGATACGCAGTATTTT
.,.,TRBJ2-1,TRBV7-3,CASSQRSDRRQFF,TGTGCCAGCAGCCAACGTAGCGACCGAAGGCAGTTCTTC
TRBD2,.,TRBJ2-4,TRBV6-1,CASSEAVGWGSGGRNIQYF,TGTGCCAGCAGTGAAGCGGTGGGATGGGGTAGCGGGGGGAGAAACATTCAGTACTTC
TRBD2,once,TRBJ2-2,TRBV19,CASSSGTSGFTGELFF,TGTGCCAGTAGTTCCGGGACTAGCGGGTTCACCGGGGAGCTGTTTTTT
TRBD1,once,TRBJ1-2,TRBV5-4,CASSRPGTDGYGYTF,TGTGCCAGCAGCCGTCCAGGGACAGATGGCTATGGCTACACCTTC
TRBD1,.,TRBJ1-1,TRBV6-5,CASKLDRGTNTEAFF,TGTGCCAGCAAACTGGACAGGGGAACAAATACTGAAGCTTTCTTT
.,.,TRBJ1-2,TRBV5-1,CASRRTTDNYGYTF,TGCGCCAGCAGGCGCACGACAGATAACTATGGCTACACCTTC
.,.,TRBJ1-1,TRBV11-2,CASSLNSGTSNTEAFF,TGTGCCAGCAGCTTAAACTCCGGGACATCGAACACTGAAGCTTTCTTT